The 26 T cell receptor beta chains reported below all come from one sample, sequenced in a study of T cell responses to AZD1222 COVID-19 vaccine. Sequenced by immunoSEQ multiplex PCR; TCRdb stores in-frame clones only, minus some. The sample has around 130,000 clones; more than 90% are singletons. Source: peripheral blood, taken 28 days after the second AZD1222 dose. The receptor set was obtained from an adult who received the AZD1222 COVID-19 vaccine.

The chain is built from TRBV5-1 and TRBJ2-4, with TRBD1 matching over 9 bases. J gave up 1 base and V 4 bases, and 9 bases lay outside the gene matches. Per the germline V gene, CDR1 is SGHRS and CDR2 is YFSETQ. The length of the CDR3 is 17 residues. The CDR3 sequence: CASSLNIQGAAKNIQYF. The CDR3 DNA follows: TGCGCCAGCAGCCTGAACATACAGGGGGCGGCCAAAAACATTCAGTACTTC.

This chain links TRBV18 with TRBJ2-1; 11 nucleotides align to TRBD2. The CDR3 extends over 15 amino acids. V was clipped by 0 bases and J by 7 bases; unmatched bases: 2. Germline V gives CDR1 KGHSH, CDR2 LQKENI. CDR3 nucleotide sequence: TGTGCCAGCTCACCACCGCTAGCGGGAGGAAATGAGCAGTTCTTC. This translates into CASSPPLAGGNEQFF.

This chain uses TRBV6-1 with TRBJ1-1; no reliable D call. Trimming removed 9 bases at V and 5 bases at J, with 10 bases between. The CDR3 length is 11 residues. CDR1 and CDR2 from the germline V gene are MNHNS and SASEGT. Written as DNA, the CDR3 is TGTGCCAGTGCGATATCGACTGAAGCTTTCTTT. It is translated as CASAISTEAFF.

The chain employs TRBV19 and TRBJ2-1; D may correspond to TRBD1 or TRBD2 (5 bases each). The V and J ends lost 5 bases and 6 bases respectively, with 20 bases between them. In germline, CDR1 is LNHDA, CDR2 SQIVND (reference sequence). This CDR3 is 16 amino acids long. The CDR3 bases are TGTGCCAGTAGTCCGAGGGACGGTACACCGGGCAATGAGCAGTTCTTC. Protein: CASSPRDGTPGNEQFF.

This chain links TRBV2 with TRBJ1-2; 11 nucleotides match TRBD1. Germline V gene data show CDR1 as SNHLY and CDR2 as FYNNEI. The CDR3 has 14 amino acids. Trimming removed 6 bases from V and 8 bases from J; junction bases left unmatched: 8. The CDR3 bases are TGTGCCAGCAGCTCTTCGGGACAGGGGGGCGGCTACACCTTC. Translation gives CASSSSGQGGGYTF. The whole variable domain, remainder taken from reference TRBV2 and TRBJ1-2, is EPEVTQTPSHQVTQMGQEVILRCVPISNHLYFYWYRQILGQKVEFLVSFYNNEISEKSEIFDDQFSVERPDGSNFTLKIRSTKLEDSAMYFCASSSSGQGGGYTFGSGTRLTVV.

This clone was picked up a small number of times. DNA for the CDR3: TGTGCCAGCAGCCAAGACCCTGAGGGCCGTAGCAATCAGCCCCAGCATTTT. Its protein is CASSQDPEGRSNQPQHF. V and J are TRBV4-2 and TRBJ1-5; D is unresolved. CDR1 is LGHNA and CDR2 is YNFKEQ in the germline V gene. Deletions cut 0 bases from V and 0 bases from J, with 12 bases between. This CDR3 is 17 amino acids long.

V is TRBV5-1 and J is TRBJ1-1; D call uncertain. CDR3 length: 13 amino acids. CDR1 and CDR2 (germline): SGHRS, YFSETQ. V was pared by 2 bases and J by 0 bases, with 5 bases between. CDR3 sequence reads: CASSFQVNTEAFF. DNA for the CDR3: TGCGCCAGCAGCTTCCAGGTGAACACTGAAGCTTTCTTT.

This chain connects TRBV5-4 to TRBJ2-3, with TRBD2 matching over 7 bases. The V gene end was trimmed by 4 bases and the J gene end by 3 bases; junction bases not matched to a gene: 14. CDR1 is SGHNT, CDR2 YYREEE, per germline (reference sequence). The CDR3 spans 17 residues. The CDR3 reads CASSASPGGLSTDTQYF. CDR3 DNA: TGTGCCAGCAGCGCGTCACCGGGAGGATTAAGTACAGATACGCAGTATTTT.

This clone occurred once. The gene calls are TRBV19 and TRBJ1-1; TRBD1 might be the D (5 bases). Germline V gene data show CDR1 as LNHDA and CDR2 as SQIVND (reference sequence). The CDR3 runs to 15 residues. Trimming removed 3 bases from V and 5 bases from J, with 16 bases in between. This CDR3 is CASSMGGNMGTEAFF. CDR3 bases: TGTGCCAGTAGTATGGGGGGGAACATGGGGACTGAAGCTTTCTTT.

This clone was found a few times. V gene TRBV21-1 combines with J gene TRBJ1-1; the table gives TRBD1 as D, unverified against the DNA. TRBV21-1 is classified as a pseudogene. The CDR3 totals 15 residues. The CDR3 spells CASSNTTGVDTEAFF. Written as DNA, the CDR3 is TGTGCCAGCAGCAATACAACAGGGGTTGACACTGAAGCTTTCTTT.

Regarding this clone: Distinct nucleotide sequences in the sample also encode this CDR3. The chain has TRBV13 and TRBJ1-1; D remains unclear. The CDR3 extends over 13 amino acids. Trimming removed 2 bases at V and 2 bases at J, with 6 bases between. Per germline, CDR1 PRHDT and CDR2 FYEKMQ (reference sequence). CDR3 in DNA: TGTGCCAGCAGCTTACCTCCCAACACTGAAGCTTTCTTT. Encoded protein: CASSLPPNTEAFF.

This clone came up a few times. The V call is TRBV5-6, the J call TRBJ2-5; D might be TRBD2 (5 bases). The V and J ends lost 1 base and 4 bases respectively, with 8 bases between them. Germline loops: CDR1 SGHDT, CDR2 YYEEEE. This CDR3 contains 13 residues. The CDR3 DNA is TGTGCCAGCAGCTTGAGCGGAGGAGAGACCCAGTACTTC. Protein: CASSLSGGETQYF.

This clone was picked up a small number of times. The V call is TRBV7-3, the J call TRBJ2-3; perhaps TRBD2 as D (5 bases). Germline V lookup: CDR1 SGHTA, CDR2 FQGTGA. This CDR3 is 13 amino acids long. V shed 5 bases and J shed 8 bases, with 14 bases lying between them. The CDR3 spells CASSPTPAGTQYF. DNA of the CDR3: TGTGCCAGCAGCCCCACCCCTGCGGGTACGCAGTATTTT.

The rearrangement uses TRBV7-9 and TRBJ1-4; D may be TRBD1 (5 bases). This CDR3 spans 15 amino acids. Per the germline V gene, CDR1 is SEHNR and CDR2 is FQNEAQ (reference sequence). Between the trimmed V and J ends, which lost 2 bases and 8 bases, there was a span of 15 bases. The CDR3, as DNA: TGTGCCAGCAGCTTACCCGCCGTTGGGGCCGAAAAACTGTTTTTT. Its translation: CASSLPAVGAEKLFF.

This clone was seen a single time. V and J are TRBV3-1 (or the pseudogene TRBV3-2) and TRBJ2-1; 11 nucleotides match TRBD2. This CDR3 contains 15 residues. With V trimmed by 4 bases and J by 7 bases, 6 bases remained unmatched. Per the germline V gene, CDR1 is LGHDT and CDR2 is YNNKEL (reference sequence). CDR3: CASSPRGLAVNEQFF. The DNA of the CDR3 is TGTGCCAGCAGCCCGAGGGGACTAGCGGTTAATGAGCAGTTCTTC.

The genes are TRBV29-1 and TRBJ1-1; D is undetermined. From germline, CDR1 is SQVTM and CDR2 ANQGSEA. Trimming pared 8 bases from V and 0 bases from J, leaving 13 bases between. This CDR3 has 13 amino acids. The CDR3 nucleotides read TGCAGCCACACGAGGATGATGAACACTGAAGCTTTCTTT. Protein sequence: CSHTRMMNTEAFF.

The chain has TRBV9 and TRBJ2-5; 8 bases line up with TRBD2. This CDR3 has 16 amino acids. Germline CDR1 is SGDLS and CDR2 is YYNGEE. Trimming took 0 bases from V and 1 from J; bases not matched to a gene: 5. The CDR3 region is CASSVGPRGGQETQYF. CDR3 nucleotides: TGTGCCAGCAGCGTAGGGCCCCGGGGGGGCCAAGAGACCCAGTACTTC.

This clone is a singleton in its sample. The gene calls are TRBV29-1 and TRBJ2-1; D is unresolved. Germline V gives CDR1 SQVTM, CDR2 ANQGSEA. Deletions cut 3 bases from V and 8 bases from J, with 11 bases between. This CDR3 spans 12 amino acids. CDR3 coding DNA: TGCAGCGTTGAGCTGGGTGGTGATGAGCAGTTCTTC. Translating it yields CSVELGGDEQFF.

V and J are TRBV7-2 and TRBJ2-7, with unresolved D. The germline V gene encodes CDR1 SGHTA and CDR2 FQGNSA. V lost 8 bases, J lost 11 bases, and 19 bases lay in between. This CDR3 spans 12 amino acids. The CDR3 bases are TGTGCCAGCGGCGTTACGGTGGGCCCAAAGTACTTC. This codes for CASGVTVGPKYF.

The CDR3 loop is CASSQGGFGEQYV. The CDR3 DNA is TGTGCCAGCAGCCAAGGGGGGTTTGGTGAGCAGTACGTC. This chain uses TRBV3-1 (or the pseudogene TRBV3-2) with TRBJ2-7; D tentatively reads TRBD1 or TRBD2 (5 bases each). The CDR3 has 13 residues. V lost 1 base and J 7 bases, leaving 11 bases between the germline ends. Germline V CDR1 and CDR2: LGHDT, YNNKEL (reference sequence).

This clone was seen only once. This chain uses TRBV2 with TRBJ1-2; 7 positions agree with TRBD1. V lost 4 bases and J lost 3; bases outside the gene matches: 8. The CDR3 consists of 15 residues. Germline V gene sequence: CDR1 SNHLY, CDR2 FYNNEI. This CDR3 reads CASSVPGQSYYGYTF. The CDR3 bases are TGTGCCAGCAGTGTCCCGGGACAGTCCTACTATGGCTACACCTTC.

V usage is TRBV14 and J usage is TRBJ2-2, with unresolved D. CDR3 length equals 14 residues. V lost 4 bases and J lost 3, with 9 bases in between. Germline V gives CDR1 SGHDN, CDR2 FVKESK. DNA for the CDR3: TGTGCCAGCAGCCGAAACCGGGACACCGGGGAGCTGTTTTTT. It codes for CASSRNRDTGELFF.

This clone was detected only once. This sequence joins TRBV19 and TRBJ1-5, with TRBD1 matching 9 bases. Trimming removed 5 bases from V and 6 bases from J; junction bases left unmatched: 5. Looked up from germline, CDR1 is LNHDA and CDR2 is SQIVND (reference sequence). The CDR3 is made up of 14 amino acids. The CDR3 protein is CASSVQGAGQPQHF. In nucleotides, the CDR3 is TGTGCCAGTAGTGTACAGGGGGCGGGTCAGCCCCAGCATTTT.

The chain is built from TRBV3-1 (or the pseudogene TRBV3-2) and TRBJ1-2; TRBD1 aligns across 7 bases. The V and J ends lost 0 bases and 11 bases, in that order; junction bases with no gene match: 21. CDR3 size: 18 residues. Germline V gene data show CDR1 as LGHDT and CDR2 as YNNKEL (reference sequence). The DNA for the CDR3 is TGTGCCAGCAGCCAAGATCTAGGACAGGTCTCCTTTTTGATCGGGTACACCTTC. Translated, it gives CASSQDLGQVSFLIGYTF.

The J gene is TRBJ2-5, the V gene TRBV5-1, with 10 nucleotides matching TRBD1. The germline CDR1 and CDR2 sequences are SGHRS and YFSETQ. The CDR3 consists of 15 residues. The V and J ends lost 3 bases and 2 bases, in that order; junction bases with no gene match: 4. The CDR3 sequence is CASSWGQGTQETQYF. The CDR3 coding sequence is TGCGCCAGCAGCTGGGGACAGGGGACACAAGAGACCCAGTACTTC.

The chain recombines TRBV27 with TRBJ1-5; D is unclear. The CDR3 length is 15 residues. Looked up from germline, CDR1 is MNHEY and CDR2 is SMNVEV (reference sequence). V gave up 2 bases and J gave up 3 bases, with 11 bases separating them. The CDR3 loop reads CASSLRYSDNQPQHF. CDR3 in DNA: TGTGCCAGCAGTTTACGGTACAGCGACAATCAGCCCCAGCATTTT.